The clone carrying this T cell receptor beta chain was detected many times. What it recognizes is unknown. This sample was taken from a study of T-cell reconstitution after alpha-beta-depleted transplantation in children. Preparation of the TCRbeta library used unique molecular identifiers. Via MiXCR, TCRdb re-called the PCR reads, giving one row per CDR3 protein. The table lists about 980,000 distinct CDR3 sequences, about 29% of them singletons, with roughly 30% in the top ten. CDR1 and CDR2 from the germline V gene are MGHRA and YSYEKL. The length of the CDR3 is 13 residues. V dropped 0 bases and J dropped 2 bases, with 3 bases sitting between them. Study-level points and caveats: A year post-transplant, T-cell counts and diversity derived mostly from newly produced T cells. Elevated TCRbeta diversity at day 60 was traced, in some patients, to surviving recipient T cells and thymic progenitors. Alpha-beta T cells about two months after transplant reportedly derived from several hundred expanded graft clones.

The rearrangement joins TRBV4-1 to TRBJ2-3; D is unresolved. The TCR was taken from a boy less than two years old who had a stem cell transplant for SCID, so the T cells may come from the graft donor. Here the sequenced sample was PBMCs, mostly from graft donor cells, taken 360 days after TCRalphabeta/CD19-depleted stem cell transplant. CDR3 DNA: TGCGCCAGCAGCCAAGAAACCACAGATACGCAGTATTTT. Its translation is CASSQETTDTQYF.